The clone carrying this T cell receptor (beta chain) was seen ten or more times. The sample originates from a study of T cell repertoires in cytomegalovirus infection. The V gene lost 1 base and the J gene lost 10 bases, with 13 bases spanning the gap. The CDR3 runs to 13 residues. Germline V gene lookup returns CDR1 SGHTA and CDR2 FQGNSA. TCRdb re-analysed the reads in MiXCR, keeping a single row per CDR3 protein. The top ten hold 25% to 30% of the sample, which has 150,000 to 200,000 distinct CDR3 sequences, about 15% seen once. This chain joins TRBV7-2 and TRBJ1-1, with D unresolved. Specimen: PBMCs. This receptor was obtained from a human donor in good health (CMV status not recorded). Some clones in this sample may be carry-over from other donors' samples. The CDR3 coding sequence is TGTGCCAGCAGCTTAGTGCTTCTTATAGGAGCTTTCTTT. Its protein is CASSLVLLIGAFF.